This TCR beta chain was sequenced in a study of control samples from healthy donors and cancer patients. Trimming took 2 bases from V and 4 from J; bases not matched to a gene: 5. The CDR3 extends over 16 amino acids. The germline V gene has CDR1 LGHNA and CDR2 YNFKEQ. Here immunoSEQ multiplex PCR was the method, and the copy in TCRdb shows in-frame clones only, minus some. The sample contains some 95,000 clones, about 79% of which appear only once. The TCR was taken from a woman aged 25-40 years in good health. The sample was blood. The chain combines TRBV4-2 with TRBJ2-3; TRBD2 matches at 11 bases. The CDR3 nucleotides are TGTGCCAGCAGCCAACTAGCGGGGGGACCCCCAGATACGCAGTATTTT. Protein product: CASSQLAGGPPDTQYF.